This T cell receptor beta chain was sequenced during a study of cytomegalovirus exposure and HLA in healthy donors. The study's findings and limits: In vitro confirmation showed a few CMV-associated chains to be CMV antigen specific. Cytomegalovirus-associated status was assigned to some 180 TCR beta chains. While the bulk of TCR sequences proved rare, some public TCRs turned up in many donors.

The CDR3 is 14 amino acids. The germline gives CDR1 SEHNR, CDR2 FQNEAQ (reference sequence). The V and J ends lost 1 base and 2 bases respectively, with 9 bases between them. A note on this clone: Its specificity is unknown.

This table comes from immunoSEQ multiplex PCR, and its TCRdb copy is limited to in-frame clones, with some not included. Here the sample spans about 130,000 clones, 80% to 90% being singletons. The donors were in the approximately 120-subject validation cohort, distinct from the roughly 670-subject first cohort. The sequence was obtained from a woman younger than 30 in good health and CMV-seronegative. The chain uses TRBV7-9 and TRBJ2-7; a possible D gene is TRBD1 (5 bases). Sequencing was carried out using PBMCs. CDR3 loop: CASSLDVRAYEQYF. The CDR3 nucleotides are TGTGCCAGCAGCTTAGACGTCAGGGCCTACGAGCAGTACTTC.